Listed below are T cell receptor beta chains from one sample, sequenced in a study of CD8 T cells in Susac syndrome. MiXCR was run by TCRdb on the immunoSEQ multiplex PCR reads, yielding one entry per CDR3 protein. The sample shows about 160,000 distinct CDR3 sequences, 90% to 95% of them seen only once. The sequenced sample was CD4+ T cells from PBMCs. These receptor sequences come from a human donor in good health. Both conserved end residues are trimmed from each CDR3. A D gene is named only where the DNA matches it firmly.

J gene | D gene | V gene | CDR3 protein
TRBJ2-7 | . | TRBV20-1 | SARYPPEQY
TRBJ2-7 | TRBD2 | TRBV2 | ASSEGGEVYEQY
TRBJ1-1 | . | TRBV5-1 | ASSPDPGGEAF
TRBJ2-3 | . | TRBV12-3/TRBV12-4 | ASSLAYFQETDTQY
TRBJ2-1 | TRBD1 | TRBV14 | ASSRGTGANEQF
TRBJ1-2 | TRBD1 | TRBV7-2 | ASSPQGGRYGYT
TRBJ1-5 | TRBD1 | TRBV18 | ASSRGTGGSQPQH
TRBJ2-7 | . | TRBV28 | ASSLTGPAYEQY
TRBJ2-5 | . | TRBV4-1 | ASSQLDMGFSRETQY
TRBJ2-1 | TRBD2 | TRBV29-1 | SVQTSRYNEQF
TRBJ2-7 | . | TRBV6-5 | ASSAVGYEQY
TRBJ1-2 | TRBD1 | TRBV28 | ASREQGGNYGYT
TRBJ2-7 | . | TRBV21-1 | ASQTEASYEQY
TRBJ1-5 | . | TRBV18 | ASSPGEHQPQH
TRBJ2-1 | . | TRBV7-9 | ASSLGDSAYNEQF
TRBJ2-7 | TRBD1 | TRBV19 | ASSIAGGIYEQY
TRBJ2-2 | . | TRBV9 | ASSREGNTGELF
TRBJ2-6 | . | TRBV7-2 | ASSPRVGPSNVLT
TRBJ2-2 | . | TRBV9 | ASSVGGTARELF
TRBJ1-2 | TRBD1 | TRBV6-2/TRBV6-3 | ASSYRPSTGDYGYT
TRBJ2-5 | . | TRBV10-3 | AISESKGHGETQY
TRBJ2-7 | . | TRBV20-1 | SARWGSTQGQY
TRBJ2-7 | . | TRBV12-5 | ASGRSSYEQY